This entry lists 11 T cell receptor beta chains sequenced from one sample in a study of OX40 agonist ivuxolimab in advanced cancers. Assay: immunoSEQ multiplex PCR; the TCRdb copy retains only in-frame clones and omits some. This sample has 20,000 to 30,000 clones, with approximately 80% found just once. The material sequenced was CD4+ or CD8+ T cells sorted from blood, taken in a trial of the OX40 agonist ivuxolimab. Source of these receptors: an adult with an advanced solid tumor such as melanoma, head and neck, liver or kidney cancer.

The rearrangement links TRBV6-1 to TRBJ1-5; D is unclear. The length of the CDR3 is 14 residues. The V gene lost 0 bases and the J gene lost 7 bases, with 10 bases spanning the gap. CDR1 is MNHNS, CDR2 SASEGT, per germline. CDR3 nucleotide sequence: TGTGCCAGCAGTGAAGCTGGAGGGAGGCAGCCCCAGCATTTT. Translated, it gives CASSEAGGRQPQHF.

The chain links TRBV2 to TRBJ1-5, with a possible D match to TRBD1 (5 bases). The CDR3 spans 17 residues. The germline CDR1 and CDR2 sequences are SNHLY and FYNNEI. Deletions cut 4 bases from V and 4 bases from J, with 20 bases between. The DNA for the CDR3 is TGTGCCAGCAGTGTCACCTTCCGGGACGAAAGGAATCAGCCCCAGCATTTT. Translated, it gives CASSVTFRDERNQPQHF.

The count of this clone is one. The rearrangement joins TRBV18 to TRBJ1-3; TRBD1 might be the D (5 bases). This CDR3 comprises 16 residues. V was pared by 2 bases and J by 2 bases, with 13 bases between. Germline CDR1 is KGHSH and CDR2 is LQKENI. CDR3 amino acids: CASSPSGALTGNTIYF. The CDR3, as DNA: TGTGCCAGCTCACCAAGCGGGGCCCTCACTGGAAACACCATATATTTT.

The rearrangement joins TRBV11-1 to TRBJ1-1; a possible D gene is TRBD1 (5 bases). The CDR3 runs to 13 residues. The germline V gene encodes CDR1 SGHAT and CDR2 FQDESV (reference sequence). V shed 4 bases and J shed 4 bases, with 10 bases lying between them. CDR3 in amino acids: CASSYGRGTEAFF. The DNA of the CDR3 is TGTGCCAGCAGCTACGGGAGGGGCACTGAAGCTTTCTTT.

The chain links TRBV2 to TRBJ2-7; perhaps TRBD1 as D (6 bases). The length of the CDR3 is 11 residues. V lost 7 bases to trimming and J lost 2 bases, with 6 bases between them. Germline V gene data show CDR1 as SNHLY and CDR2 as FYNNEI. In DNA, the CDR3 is TGTGCCAGCACAGGGGCCTACGAGCAGTACTTC. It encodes CASTGAYEQYF.

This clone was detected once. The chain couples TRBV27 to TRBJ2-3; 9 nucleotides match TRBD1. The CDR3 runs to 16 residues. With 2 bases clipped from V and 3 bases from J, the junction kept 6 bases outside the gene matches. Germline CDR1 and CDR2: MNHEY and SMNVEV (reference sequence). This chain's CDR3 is CASSLRGTGRTDTQYF. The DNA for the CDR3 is TGTGCCAGCAGTTTAAGAGGGACAGGGCGTACAGATACGCAGTATTTT.

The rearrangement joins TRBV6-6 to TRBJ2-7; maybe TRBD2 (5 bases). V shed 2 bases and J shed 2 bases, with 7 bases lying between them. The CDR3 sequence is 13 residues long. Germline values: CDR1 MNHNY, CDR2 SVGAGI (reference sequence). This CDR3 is CASSYGRAYEQYF. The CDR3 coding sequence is TGTGCCAGCAGTTACGGGCGGGCCTACGAGCAGTACTTC.

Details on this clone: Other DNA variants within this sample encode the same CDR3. Written as DNA, the CDR3 is TGTGCCAGCAGCGCTAGCGGGCAAGAGACCCAGTACTTC. Translated, it gives CASSASGQETQYF. This chain joins TRBV9 and TRBJ2-5, with TRBD2 identical over 8 bases. Looked up from germline, CDR1 is SGDLS and CDR2 is YYNGEE. The CDR3 is made up of 13 amino acids. V lost 3 bases and J lost 2; bases outside the gene matches: 0.

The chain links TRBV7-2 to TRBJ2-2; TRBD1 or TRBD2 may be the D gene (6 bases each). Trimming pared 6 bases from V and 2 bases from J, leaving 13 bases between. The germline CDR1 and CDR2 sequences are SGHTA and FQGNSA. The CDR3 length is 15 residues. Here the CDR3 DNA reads TGTGCCAGCAGAGGGGGGACCCTTAACACCGGGGAGCTGTTTTTT. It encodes CASRGGTLNTGELFF.

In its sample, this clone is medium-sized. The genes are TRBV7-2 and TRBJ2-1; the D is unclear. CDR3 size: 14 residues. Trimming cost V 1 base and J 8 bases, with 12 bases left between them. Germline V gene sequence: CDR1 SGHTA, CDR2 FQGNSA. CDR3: CASSLGLFWDEQFF. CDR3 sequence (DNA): TGTGCCAGCAGCTTAGGACTCTTCTGGGATGAGCAGTTCTTC.

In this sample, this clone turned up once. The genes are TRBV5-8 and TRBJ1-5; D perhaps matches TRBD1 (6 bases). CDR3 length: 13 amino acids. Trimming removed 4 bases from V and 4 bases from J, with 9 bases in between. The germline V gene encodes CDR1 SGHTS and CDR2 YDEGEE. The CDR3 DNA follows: TGTGCCAGCAGCCTACAGGGAAATCAGCCCCAGCATTTT. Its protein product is CASSLQGNQPQHF.